The present TCR beta chain was sequenced within a study of human thymus T cells. Surgeons resected thymus tissue during corrective heart surgery. Trimming at V came to 2 bases and at J to 6 bases, leaving 16 bases not matched to a gene. The CDR3 spans 18 residues. Looked up from germline, CDR1 is MGHRA and CDR2 is YSYEKL. Only in-frame clones appear in the TCRdb table, and some are missing; sequencing was by immunoSEQ multiplex PCR. The sample lists 100,000 to 150,000 clones, around 96% occurring once. The sample comprised thymus tissue. The TCR comes from a boy less than two years old with a congenital heart defect but otherwise immunologically healthy. The chain combines TRBV4-1 with TRBJ1-2, with 9 positions matching TRBD1. DNA of the CDR3: TGCGCCAGCAGCCAAACACATTTTCCGGGACAGGGTGACGATGGCTACACCTTC. The encoded protein is CASSQTHFPGQGDDGYTF.